The T cell receptor (beta chain) described here comes from a study of shared clonotypes between healthy human individuals. Trimming cost V 0 bases and J 5 bases, with 11 bases left between them. Germline V gene data show CDR1 as SGHRS and CDR2 as YFSETQ. The CDR3 loop spans 14 amino acids. Findings of the study overall: Richness estimates generally favored naive over memory subsets.

With respect to this clone: Its antigen remains unknown.

Sequenced by immunoSEQ multiplex PCR; TCRdb stores in-frame clones only, minus some. This sample has fewer than 1.4 million clones; around 78% occur once, and the top ten carry roughly 0.65%. The specimen was memory CD4+ T cells from PBMCs. The subset was: CD45RA-negative fraction. This receptor was obtained from a young man in good health. Some clones in this sample may be carry-over from other donors' samples. The chain recombines TRBV5-1 with TRBJ2-5; D ambiguous. The CDR3 is CASSLEGFGETQYF. The CDR3, as DNA: TGCGCCAGCAGCTTGGAAGGGTTTGGTGAGACCCAGTACTTC.